This TCR beta chain was recovered during a study of blood T cell repertoires in COVID-19. Germline CDR1 is LGHDT and CDR2 is YNNKEL (reference sequence). The germline V and J ends were trimmed by 1 base and 4 bases, with 8 bases remaining between them. CDR3 size: 14 residues. TCRdb's copy holds only in-frame clones and misses some; the assay was immunoSEQ multiplex PCR. The repertoire holds 150,000 to 200,000 clones, with 88% as singletons. This clonotype was sampled from a woman between 50 and 59 years old who had recovered from COVID-19. The gene calls are TRBV3-1 (or the pseudogene TRBV3-2) and TRBJ2-1; weak D call: TRBD2 (5 bases). Sequenced: PBMCs or T cells enriched from blood (not recorded which). CDR3 sequence: CASSQGGGYNEQFF. In nucleotides, the CDR3 is TGTGCCAGCAGCCAAGGTGGCGGGTACAATGAGCAGTTCTTC.